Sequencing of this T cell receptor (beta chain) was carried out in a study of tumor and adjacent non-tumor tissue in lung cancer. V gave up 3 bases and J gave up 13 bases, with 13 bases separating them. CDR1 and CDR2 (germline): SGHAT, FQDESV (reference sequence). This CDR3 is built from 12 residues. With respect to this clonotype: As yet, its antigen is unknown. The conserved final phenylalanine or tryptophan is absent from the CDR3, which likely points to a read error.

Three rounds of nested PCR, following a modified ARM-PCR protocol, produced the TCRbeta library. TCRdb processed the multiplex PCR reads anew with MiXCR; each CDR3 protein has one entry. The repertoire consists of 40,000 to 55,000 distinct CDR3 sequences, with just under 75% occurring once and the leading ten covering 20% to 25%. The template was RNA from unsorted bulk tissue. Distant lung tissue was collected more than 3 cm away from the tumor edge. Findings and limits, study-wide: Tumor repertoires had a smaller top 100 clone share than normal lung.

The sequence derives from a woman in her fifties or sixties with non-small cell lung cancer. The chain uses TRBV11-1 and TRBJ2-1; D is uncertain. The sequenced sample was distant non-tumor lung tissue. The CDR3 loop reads CASSFRGFEQFS. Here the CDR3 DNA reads TGTGCCAGCAGCTTTCGTGGGTTCGAACAGTTCTCC.